This T cell receptor beta chain came from a study of vaccination and CD4 T cells after COVID-19. V was cut by 6 bases and J by 4 bases, with 13 bases left in between. The germline CDR1 and CDR2 sequences are KGHSH and LQKENI. This CDR3 has 14 amino acids. The Oncomine TCR Beta short-read assay generated sequence data from the DNA of cultured CD4+ T cells. From the PCR reads, TCRdb called clonotypes with MiXCR, one entry per CDR3 protein. The data show roughly 18,000 distinct CDR3 sequences, about 51% seen once. This clonotype occurred once. Its cognate antigen is unknown. Time point reported: late sampling 161 to 241 days after vaccination in three convalescent patients. This sample's treatment: roughly nine-day PBMC culture with coronavirus spike peptide pools or control peptides (ViraFEST assay).

This sample comprised CD4+ T cells from blood, cultured in vitro, obtained about 7 months after SARS-CoV-2 vaccination. The sequence was collected from a human donor who had recovered from COVID-19. J is TRBJ2-1 and V is TRBV18, with D tentatively TRBD2 (6 bases). CDR3 region: CASSPGLVYNEQFF. The CDR3 DNA follows: TGTGCCAGCTCCCCGGGACTTGTTTACAATGAGCAGTTCTTC.